This T cell receptor (beta chain) appears in the sequencing data of a study of OX40 agonist ivuxolimab in advanced cancers. The CDR3 consists of 15 residues. Germline V gene data show CDR1 as MNHEY and CDR2 as SMNVEV (reference sequence). V shed 7 bases and J shed 5 bases, with 17 bases lying between them. Study-level results: There was clonal expansion of CD4+ and CD8+ blood T cells by week 6 at 0.1 to 3.0 mg/kg.

Method: immunoSEQ multiplex PCR; TCRdb's copy keeps in-frame clones and lacks some. Altogether under 95,000 clones are present, approximately 89% being singletons, with the ten largest covering 0.15% to 0.2%. About this clone itself: The antigen is unknown.

Here the sequenced sample was CD4+ or CD8+ T cells sorted from blood, taken in a trial of the OX40 agonist ivuxolimab. The V call is TRBV27, the J call TRBJ2-2; D possibly corresponds to TRBD2 (7 bases). The clonotype comes from an adult with an advanced solid tumor such as melanoma, head and neck, liver or kidney cancer. The CDR3 loop reads CASTPIGGPTGELFF. CDR3 DNA sequence: TGTGCCAGCACCCCCATCGGGGGGCCAACCGGGGAGCTGTTTTTT.